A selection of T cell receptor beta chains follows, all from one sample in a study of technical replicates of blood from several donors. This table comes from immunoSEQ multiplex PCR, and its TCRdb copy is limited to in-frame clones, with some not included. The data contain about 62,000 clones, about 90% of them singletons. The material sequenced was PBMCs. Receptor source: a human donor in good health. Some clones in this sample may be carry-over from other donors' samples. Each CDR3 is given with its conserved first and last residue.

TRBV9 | CASRLQGTYGYTF
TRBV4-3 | CASSQDGGADTEAFF
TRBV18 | CASSPQRSSYEQYF
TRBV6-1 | CASSEFGGYNSPLHF
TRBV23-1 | CASSQPLTGHGANVLTF
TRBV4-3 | CASSQGAPSTDTQYF
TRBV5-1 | CASSFTLKTSGGALGQFF
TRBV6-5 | CASSSIDRGGGYTF
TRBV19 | CASSSGTSGYEQYF
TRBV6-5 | CASISGGGYEQYF
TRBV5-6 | CASSYQLAGGKVGTGELFF
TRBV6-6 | CASSDAGTAYGYTF
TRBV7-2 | CASSQGTSPDTQYF
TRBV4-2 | CASSPGGRGLAGNTIYF
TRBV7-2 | CASSLKTGLNQPQHF
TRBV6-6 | CASRRTSGSSYEQYF
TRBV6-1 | CASRKGTADTGELFF
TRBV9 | CASSTREGGRETQYF
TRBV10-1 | CASSESSGQGMNTEAFF
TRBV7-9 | CASSPGQEAYEQYF
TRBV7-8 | CASSLVGGTVNTEAFF
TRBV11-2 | CASSPTEVNTEAFF
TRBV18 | CASSPQGQGVYEQYF
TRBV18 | CASSPPLAGADTQYF
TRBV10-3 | CAISGGGGGPNTQYF
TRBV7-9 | CASSLALFPETQYF
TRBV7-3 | CASSLQGPNTEAFF
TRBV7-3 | CASSLIPYNEQFF
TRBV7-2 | CASTKASGSIASTDTQYF
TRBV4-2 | CASSQTSGTGPGYGYTF
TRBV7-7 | CASSPGTDVWFYTF
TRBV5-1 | CASSITWTDSYEQYF
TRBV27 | CASSLLLAGVHNEQFF
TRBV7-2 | CASSTGGGYSNQPQHF
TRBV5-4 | CASSIPGQGVEQYF
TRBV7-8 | CASSLLESLPDTQYF
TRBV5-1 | CASSKNPGGSYEQYF
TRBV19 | CASSVGGGEQYF
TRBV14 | CASSQDVSAGARNEQFF
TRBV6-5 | CASRGQRNTEAFF
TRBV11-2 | CASSLASGGSYEQYF
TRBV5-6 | CASSPDRGPEKLFF
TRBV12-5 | CASITGTTSLSGNTIYF
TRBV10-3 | CAISGISGSSYEQYF
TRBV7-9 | CASSQAAGDLDEQYF
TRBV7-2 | CASSLEPRGQETQYF
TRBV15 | CATSRAGGGLAYEQYF
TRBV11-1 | CASSARGLPSGTQYF
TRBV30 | CAFYPLAGGYNEQFF
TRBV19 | CASSPGGRGQYF
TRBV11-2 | CASSLVGTISGYTF